This TCR beta chain was obtained from a study of T cell changes during pregnancy in multiple sclerosis. The table came from immunoSEQ multiplex PCR; TCRdb's copy has only in-frame clones and leaves some out. Here the sample spans tens of thousands of clones, nearly 90% being singletons. Germline values: CDR1 SGDLS, CDR2 YYNGEE. CDR3 length equals 15 residues. The V segment lost 2 bases and the J segment 8 bases; nucleotides outside the gene matches: 7. Source: peripheral blood, taken after pregnancy. The TCR was taken from a female donor in good health, enrolled as a control in a pregnancy study. V is TRBV9 and J is TRBJ1-2; TRBD1 matches 12 bases. CDR3 nucleotide sequence: TGTGCCAGCAGCGTTACGGGACAGGGGGCTTTAGGCTACACCTTC. This sequence encodes CASSVTGQGALGYTF. The full variable domain, in which reference TRBV9 and TRBJ1-2 provide the parts outside the CDR3, is DSGVTQTPKHLITATGQRVTLRCSPRSGDLSVYWYQQSLDQGLQFLIQYYNGEERAKGNILERFSAQQFPDLHSELNLSSLELGDSALYFCASSVTGQGALGYTFGSGTRLTVV.